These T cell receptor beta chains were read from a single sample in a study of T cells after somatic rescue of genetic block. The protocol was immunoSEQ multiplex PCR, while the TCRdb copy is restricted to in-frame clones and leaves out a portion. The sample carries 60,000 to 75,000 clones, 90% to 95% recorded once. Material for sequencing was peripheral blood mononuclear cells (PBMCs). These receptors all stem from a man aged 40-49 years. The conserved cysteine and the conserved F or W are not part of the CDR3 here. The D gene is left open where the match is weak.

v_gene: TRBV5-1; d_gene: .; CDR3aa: ASSLGGSGANVLT
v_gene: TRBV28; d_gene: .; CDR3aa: ASSLGLAANNEQF
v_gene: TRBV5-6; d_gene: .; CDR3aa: ASSATSGLTNEKLF
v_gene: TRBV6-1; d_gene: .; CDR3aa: ASSEQGYEVTEAF
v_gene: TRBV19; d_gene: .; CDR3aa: ASLPFGPAEGNTEAF
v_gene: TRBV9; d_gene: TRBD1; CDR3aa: ASSAPRGTGDTDTQY
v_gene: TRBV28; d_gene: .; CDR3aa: ASRQPSGYT
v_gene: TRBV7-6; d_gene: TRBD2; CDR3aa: ASSYGLASETQY
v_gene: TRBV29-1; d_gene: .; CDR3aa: SVAPGGYIDEQY
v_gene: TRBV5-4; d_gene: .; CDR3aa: ASSAGHSTGELF
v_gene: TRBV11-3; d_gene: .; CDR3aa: ASSHFGQLNTEAF
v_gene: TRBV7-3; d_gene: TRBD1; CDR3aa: ASSLTTRTGLEY
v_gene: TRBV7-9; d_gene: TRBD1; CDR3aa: ASSFGPGTGVNNEQF
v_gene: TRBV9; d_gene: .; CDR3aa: ASGGSQETQY
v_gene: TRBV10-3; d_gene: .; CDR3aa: AISESGDPETQY
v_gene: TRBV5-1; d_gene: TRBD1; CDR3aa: ASSLGQGDSEKLF
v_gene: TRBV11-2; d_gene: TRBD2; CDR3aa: ASSFSGGSSYNEQF
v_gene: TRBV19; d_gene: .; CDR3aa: ASSLLPAPNGYT